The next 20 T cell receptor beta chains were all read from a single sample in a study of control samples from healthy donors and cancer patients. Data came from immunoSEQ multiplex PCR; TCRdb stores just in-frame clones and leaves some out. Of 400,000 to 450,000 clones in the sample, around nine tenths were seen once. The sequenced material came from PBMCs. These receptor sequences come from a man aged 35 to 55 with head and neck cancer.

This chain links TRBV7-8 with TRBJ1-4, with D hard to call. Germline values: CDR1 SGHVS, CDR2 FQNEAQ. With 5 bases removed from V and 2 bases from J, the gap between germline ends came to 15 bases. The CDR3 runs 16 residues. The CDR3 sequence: CASSPGRTATNEKLFF. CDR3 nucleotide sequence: TGTGCCAGCAGCCCCGGGAGGACCGCGACTAATGAAAAACTGTTTTTT.

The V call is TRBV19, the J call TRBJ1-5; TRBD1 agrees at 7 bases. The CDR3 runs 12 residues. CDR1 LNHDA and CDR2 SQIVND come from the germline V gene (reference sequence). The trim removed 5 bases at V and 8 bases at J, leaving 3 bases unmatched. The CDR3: CASSVRGEPQHF. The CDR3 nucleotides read TGTGCCAGTAGTGTCAGGGGGGAGCCCCAGCATTTT.

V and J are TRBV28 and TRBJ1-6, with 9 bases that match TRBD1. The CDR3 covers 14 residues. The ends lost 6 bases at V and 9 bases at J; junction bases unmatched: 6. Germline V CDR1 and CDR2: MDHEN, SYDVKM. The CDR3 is CASRRGQGGSPLHF. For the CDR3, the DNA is TGTGCCAGCAGGAGGGGACAGGGAGGTTCACCCCTCCACTTT.

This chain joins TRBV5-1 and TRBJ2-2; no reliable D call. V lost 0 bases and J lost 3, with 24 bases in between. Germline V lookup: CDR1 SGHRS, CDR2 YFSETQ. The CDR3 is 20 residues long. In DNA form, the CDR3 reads TGCGCCAGCAGCTTGGGGGTCAGGCTTGGTCGGGTTCGAGACACCGGGGAGCTGTTTTTT. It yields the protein CASSLGVRLGRVRDTGELFF.

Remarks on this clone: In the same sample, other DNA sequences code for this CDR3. The CDR3 protein is CASSLGGRYRGGNQPQHF. Here the CDR3 DNA reads TGTGCCAGCAGCTTAGGGGGAAGGTATCGGGGGGGCAATCAGCCCCAGCATTTT. The chain has TRBV7-2 and TRBJ1-5; D perhaps matches TRBD1 (5 bases). This CDR3 is built from 18 residues. Per the germline V gene, CDR1 is SGHTA and CDR2 is FQGNSA. V lost 1 base to trimming and J lost 2 bases, with 18 bases between them.

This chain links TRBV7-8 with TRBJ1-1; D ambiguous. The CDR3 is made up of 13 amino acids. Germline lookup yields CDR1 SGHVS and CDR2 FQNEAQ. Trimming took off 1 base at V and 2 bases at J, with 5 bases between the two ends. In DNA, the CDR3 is TGTGCCAGCAGCTTAGAGTCCAACACTGAAGCTTTCTTT. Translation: CASSLESNTEAFF.

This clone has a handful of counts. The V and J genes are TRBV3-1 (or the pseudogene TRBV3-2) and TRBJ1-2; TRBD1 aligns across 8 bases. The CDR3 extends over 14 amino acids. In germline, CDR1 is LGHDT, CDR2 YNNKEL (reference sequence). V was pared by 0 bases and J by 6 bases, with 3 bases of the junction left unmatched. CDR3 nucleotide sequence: TGTGCCAGCAGCCAAGAGGACAGGGTTCATGGCTACACCTTC. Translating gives CASSQEDRVHGYTF.

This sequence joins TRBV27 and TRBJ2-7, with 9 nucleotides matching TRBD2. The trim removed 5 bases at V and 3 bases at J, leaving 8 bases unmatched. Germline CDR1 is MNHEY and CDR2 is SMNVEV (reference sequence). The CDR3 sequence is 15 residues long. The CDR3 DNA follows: TGTGCCAGCAGTCCCCAGACTAGCGGATACTACGAGCAGTACTTC. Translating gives CASSPQTSGYYEQYF.

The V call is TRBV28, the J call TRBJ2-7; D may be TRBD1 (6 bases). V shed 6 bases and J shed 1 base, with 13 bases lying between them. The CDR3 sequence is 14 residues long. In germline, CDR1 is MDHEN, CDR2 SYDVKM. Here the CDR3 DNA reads TGTGCCAGCAGAGATACAGGGTTGTCCTACGAGCAGTACTTC. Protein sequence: CASRDTGLSYEQYF.

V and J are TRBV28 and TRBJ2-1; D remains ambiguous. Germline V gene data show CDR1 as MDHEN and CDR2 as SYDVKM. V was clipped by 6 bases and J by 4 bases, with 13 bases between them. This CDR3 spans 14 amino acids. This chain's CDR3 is CASRRPRGYNEQFF. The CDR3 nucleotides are TGTGCCAGCAGAAGGCCTCGTGGGTACAATGAGCAGTTCTTC.

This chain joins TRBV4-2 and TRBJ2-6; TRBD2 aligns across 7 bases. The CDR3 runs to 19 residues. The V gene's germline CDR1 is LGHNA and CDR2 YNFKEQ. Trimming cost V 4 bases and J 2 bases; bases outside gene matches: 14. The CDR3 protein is CASSLGSPRGEAGANVLTF. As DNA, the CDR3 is TGTGCCAGCAGCCTGGGTTCCCCTCGGGGGGAAGCTGGGGCCAACGTCCTGACTTTC.

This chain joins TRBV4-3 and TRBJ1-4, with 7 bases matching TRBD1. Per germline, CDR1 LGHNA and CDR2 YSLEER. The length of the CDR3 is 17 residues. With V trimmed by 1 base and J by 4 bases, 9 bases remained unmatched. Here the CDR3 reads CASSQAGPGQINEKLFF. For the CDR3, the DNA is TGCGCCAGCAGCCAAGCCGGCCCGGGACAGATTAATGAAAAACTGTTTTTT.

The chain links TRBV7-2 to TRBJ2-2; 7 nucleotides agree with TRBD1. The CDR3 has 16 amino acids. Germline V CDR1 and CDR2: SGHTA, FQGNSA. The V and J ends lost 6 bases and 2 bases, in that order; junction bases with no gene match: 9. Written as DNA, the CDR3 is TGTGCCAGCAGACAAGCCGGGACAGTTAACACCGGGGAGCTGTTTTTT. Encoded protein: CASRQAGTVNTGELFF.

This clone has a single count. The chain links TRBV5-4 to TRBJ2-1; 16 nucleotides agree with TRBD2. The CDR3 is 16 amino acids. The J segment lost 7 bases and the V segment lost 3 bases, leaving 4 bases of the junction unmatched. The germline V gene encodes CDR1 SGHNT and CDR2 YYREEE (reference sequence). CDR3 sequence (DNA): TGTGCCAGCAGCTCACCGGGACTAGCGGGAGGGAATGAGCAGTTCTTC. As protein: CASSSPGLAGGNEQFF.

The DNA of the CDR3 is TGTGCCAGCAGCTTAGGGGGCGCTCGAAGGGATACGCAGTATTTT. Its translation is CASSLGGARRDTQYF. The chain carries TRBV7-6 and TRBJ2-3; tentatively, D is TRBD1 (5 bases). The CDR3 spans 15 residues. Deletions cut 1 base from V and 6 bases from J, with 14 bases between. Per germline, CDR1 SGHVS and CDR2 FNYEAQ.

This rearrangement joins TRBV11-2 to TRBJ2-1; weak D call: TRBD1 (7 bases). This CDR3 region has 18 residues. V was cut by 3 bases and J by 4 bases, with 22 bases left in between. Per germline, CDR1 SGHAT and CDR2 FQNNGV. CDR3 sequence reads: CASSFLRGVRGAYNEQFF. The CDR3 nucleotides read TGTGCCAGCAGCTTCCTCAGAGGGGTCAGGGGGGCTTACAATGAGCAGTTCTTC.

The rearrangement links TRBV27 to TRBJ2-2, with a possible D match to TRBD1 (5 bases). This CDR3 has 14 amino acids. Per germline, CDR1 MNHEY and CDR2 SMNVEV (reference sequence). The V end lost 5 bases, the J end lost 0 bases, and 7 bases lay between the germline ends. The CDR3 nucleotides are TGTGCCAGCAGTCCGACAGCGAACACCGGGGAGCTGTTTTTT. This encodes CASSPTANTGELFF.

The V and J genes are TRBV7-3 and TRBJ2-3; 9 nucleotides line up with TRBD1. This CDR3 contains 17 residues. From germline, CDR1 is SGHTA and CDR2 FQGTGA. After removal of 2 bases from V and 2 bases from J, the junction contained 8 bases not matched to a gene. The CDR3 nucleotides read TGTGCCAGCAGCTTAGCCCCCGGGACAGGGTTCACAGATACGCAGTATTTT. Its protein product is CASSLAPGTGFTDTQYF.

This CDR3 reads CASSIANTIYF. The CDR3 nucleotides are TGTGCCAGCAGCATCGCAAACACCATATATTTT. This sequence joins TRBV7-9 and TRBJ1-3; no definite D call. This CDR3 has 11 residues. With 5 bases removed from V and 6 bases from J, the gap between germline ends came to 5 bases. Germline V gene data show CDR1 as SEHNR and CDR2 as FQNEAQ (reference sequence).

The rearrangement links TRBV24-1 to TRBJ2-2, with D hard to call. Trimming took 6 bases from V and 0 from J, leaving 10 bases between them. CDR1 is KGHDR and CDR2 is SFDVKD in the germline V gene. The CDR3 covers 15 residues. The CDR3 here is CATSRSLANTGELFF. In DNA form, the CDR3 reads TGTGCCACCAGTCGGAGTCTCGCGAACACCGGGGAGCTGTTTTTT.